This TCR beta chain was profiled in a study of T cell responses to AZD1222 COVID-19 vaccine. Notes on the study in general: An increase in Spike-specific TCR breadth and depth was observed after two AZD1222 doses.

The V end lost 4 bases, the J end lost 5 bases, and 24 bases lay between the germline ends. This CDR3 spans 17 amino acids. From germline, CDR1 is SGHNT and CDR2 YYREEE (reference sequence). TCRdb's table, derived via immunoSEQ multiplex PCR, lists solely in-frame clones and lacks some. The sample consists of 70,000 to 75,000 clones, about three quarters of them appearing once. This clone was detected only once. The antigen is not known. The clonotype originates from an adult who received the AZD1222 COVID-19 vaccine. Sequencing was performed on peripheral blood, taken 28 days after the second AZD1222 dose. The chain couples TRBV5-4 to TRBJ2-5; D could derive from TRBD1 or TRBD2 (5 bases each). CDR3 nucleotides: TGTGCCAGCAGCACCCCGGCGGCGGGTGAGGACATCGAGACCCAGTACTTC. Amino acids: CASSTPAAGEDIETQYF.